The rows below give T cell receptor beta chains drawn from one sample of a study of shared clonotypes between healthy human individuals. The method was immunoSEQ multiplex PCR; TCRdb's version includes in-frame clones alone and lacks a portion of them. The table records 110,000 or so clones, approximately 70% of them present only once. Sequenced sample: memory CD8+ T cells sorted from blood. These receptors originate from a woman aged 30 to 39 in good health. CDR3s include the opening cysteine and the closing phenylalanine or tryptophan. Each record gives: D gene, V gene, J gene, clone size, CDR3 DNA, CDR3 protein. The D gene is left open where the match is weak. A clone size is listed for some rows: how often the clone was seen (once, few, many), or a class if it is expanded.

>TRBD2|TRBV9|TRBJ2-1|NA
TGTGCCAGCAGCGTAGCACTAGCGGGAGGGCCCGCCAATGAGCAGTTCTTC
CASSVALAGGPANEQFF
>TRBD2|TRBV7-9|TRBJ2-7|NA
TGTGCCAGCAGCCCTAGGAGCGGGAGCTCCTACGAGCAGTACTTC
CASSPRSGSSYEQYF
>TRBD1|TRBV19|TRBJ1-2|few
TGTGCCAGTAGTATCCCTGACAGGGTACTTACCGGGGGCTACACCTTC
CASSIPDRVLTGGYTF
>TRBD2|TRBV25-1|TRBJ2-7|NA
TGTGCCAGCACCGGGGCTAGCGGGAGCTACTACGAGCAGTACTTC
CASTGASGSYYEQYF
>NA|TRBV28|TRBJ2-3|NA
TGTGCCAGCAGTTTATTTGTCCTACCGAGACGAAACTACAGCACAGATACGCAGTATTTT
CASSLFVLPRRNYSTDTQYF
>TRBD2|TRBV25-1|TRBJ2-2|many
TGTGCCAGCAGTGATGGGAGGGCGAACACCGGGGAGCTGTTTTTT
CASSDGRANTGELFF
>NA|TRBV4-1|TRBJ1-4|NA
TGCGCCAGCAGCCAAGAACGGCTGTACGCAACTAATGAAAAACTGTTTTTT
CASSQERLYATNEKLFF
>NA|TRBV19|TRBJ2-1|NA
TGTGCCAGTAGTATGGGAATTCCGTATGAGCAGTTCTTC
CASSMGIPYEQFF
>NA|TRBV2|TRBJ2-7|NA
TGTGCCAGCACCGAGGGGCTTACTCCTCGGGAGCAGTACTTC
CASTEGLTPREQYF
>NA|TRBV2|TRBJ1-2|NA
TGTGCCAGCAGAATGGAACAGGGAGGCTACACCTTC
CASRMEQGGYTF
>TRBD2|TRBV7-9|TRBJ2-1|NA
TGTGCCAGCAGCCCGGGACTAAAGGCGAATGAGCAGTTCTTC
CASSPGLKANEQFF
>TRBD2|TRBV6-1|TRBJ2-7|NA
TGTGCCAGCAGTGAGCAGGCGGGAGGGCCCTCCTACGAGCAGTACTTC
CASSEQAGGPSYEQYF
>NA|TRBV5-4|TRBJ1-1|few
TGTGCTACCCGACGAGGCTCTGAAGCTTTCTTT
CATRRGSEAFF
>NA|TRBV2|TRBJ1-4|NA
TGTGCCAGCAGTGGACGGACAGACCCAACTAATGAAAAACTGTTTTTT
CASSGRTDPTNEKLFF
>TRBD2|TRBV7-8|TRBJ2-1|NA
TGTGCCAGCTGTAAGATGAATTTAGGACTAGCGGGTTGGAATGAGCAGTTCTTC
CASCKMNLGLAGWNEQFF
>TRBD1|TRBV6-6|TRBJ1-2|NA
TGTGCCAGCAGCCCGAACCCGGGACAGGATGTCTATGGCTACACCTTC
CASSPNPGQDVYGYTF
>TRBD1|TRBV29-1|TRBJ1-1|NA
TGCAGCGTAGGGGACAGGGCCACGCGCGACCTTAACACTGAAGCTTTCTTT
CSVGDRATRDLNTEAFF
>TRBD1|TRBV27|TRBJ2-1|NA
TGTGCCAGCAGTTTAGGACCGGGACAGGGGCACAATGAGCAGTTCTTC
CASSLGPGQGHNEQFF
>TRBD1|TRBV5-4|TRBJ1-6|NA
TGTGCCAGCAGCTCAGACAGGGTGAATTCACCCCTCCACTTT
CASSSDRVNSPLHF
>NA|TRBV6-6|TRBJ2-7|few
TGTGCCAGCAGTTACGGGGACTTCTCCTACGAGCAGTACTTC
CASSYGDFSYEQYF
>NA|TRBV5-6|TRBJ2-1|NA
TGTGCCAGCAGTCCACTTAGCAATGAGCAGTTCTTC
CASSPLSNEQFF
>NA|TRBV7-8|TRBJ2-7|NA
TGTGCCAGCAGCTTAGTGGCTGGGAGCTCCTACGAGCAGTACTTC
CASSLVAGSSYEQYF
>TRBD2|TRBV13|TRBJ2-1|NA
TGTGCCAGCAGTCCTCCGGGGGGGCTAGCGGGAGTCTATGAGCAGTTCTTC
CASSPPGGLAGVYEQFF
>NA|TRBV27|TRBJ1-5|NA
TGTGCCAGCAGTGATGCGACAGTGGGGAGCAATCAGCCCCAGCATTTT
CASSDATVGSNQPQHF
>TRBD2|TRBV18|TRBJ2-1|NA
TGTGCCAGCTCACCACGACCACGAGCTGCGGGAGGTGTAGCTGAGCAGTTCTTC
CASSPRPRAAGGVAEQFF
>NA|TRBV6-5|TRBJ2-1|NA
TGTGCCAGCGCCCCTTGGCAGGGCTCCTACAATGAGCAGTTCTTC
CASAPWQGSYNEQFF
>TRBD1|TRBV5-1|TRBJ2-7|NA
TGCGCCAGCAGACGCGCGACAGGGGGGGACTACGAGCAGTACTTC
CASRRATGGDYEQYF
>NA|TRBV5-4|TRBJ1-1|NA
TGTGCCAGCAGCTTATTCGGCAGGGATGAAGCTTTCTTT
CASSLFGRDEAFF
>NA|TRBV4-2|TRBJ2-7|NA
TGTGCCAGCAGCCAAGAGGCGCACAGGACCTACGAGCAGTACTTC
CASSQEAHRTYEQYF
>NA|TRBV25-1|TRBJ1-5|NA
TGTGCCAGCAGTTATGGAGGGGAGATGGCCCAGCCCCAGCATTTT
CASSYGGEMAQPQHF
>NA|TRBV2|TRBJ2-7|medium-sized
TGTGCCAGCAGTGAGGGACACCACTCCTACGAGCAGTACTTC
CASSEGHHSYEQYF
>NA|TRBV12-1|TRBJ2-7|many
TGTGCCAGCAGCTTTCAGCGGGGCGAGCAGTACTTC
CASSFQRGEQYF
>NA|TRBV9|TRBJ2-2|NA
TGTGCCAGCAGCGTATTCTACACCGGGGAGCTGTTTTTT
CASSVFYTGELFF
>NA|TRBV7-9|TRBJ1-1|NA
TGTGCCAGCAGCTGGGGGGGAAACACTGAAGCTTTCTTT
CASSWGGNTEAFF
>NA|TRBV25-1|TRBJ1-5|NA
TGTGCCAGCTCGGACACCGATCAGCCCCAGCATTTT
CASSDTDQPQHF
>NA|TRBV10-2|TRBJ1-2|few
TGCGCCAGCAGCTTGGGAGGGTTGGGGGGCTACACCTTC
CASSLGGLGGYTF
>TRBD1|TRBV9|TRBJ2-1|NA
TGTGCCAGCAGCAACCCGGGCGGGACAGGGTTTAGTGATGAGCAGTTCTTC
CASSNPGGTGFSDEQFF
>NA|TRBV6-1|TRBJ2-3|NA
TGTGCCAGCAGTAAGACCCTACCAGATACGCAGTATTTT
CASSKTLPDTQYF
>TRBD1|TRBV27|TRBJ1-4|NA
TGTGCCAGCAGTCCGTCCCCCGGGACAGGGTTTGGGGAACTGTTTTTT
CASSPSPGTGFGELFF
>TRBD2|TRBV11-2|TRBJ2-7|few
TGTGCCAGCAGCTTCCAGCGGGACTCCTACGAGCAGTACTTC
CASSFQRDSYEQYF
>NA|TRBV7-2|TRBJ2-1|once
TGTGCCAGCAGCCCCCCAGTGTGGGGGCCCTACAATGAGCAGTTCTTC
CASSPPVWGPYNEQFF
>TRBD1|TRBV7-9|TRBJ2-1|few
TGTGCCAGCAGCCTCGGGACAGGGGACATCGATGAGCAGTTCTTC
CASSLGTGDIDEQFF
>NA|TRBV10-3|TRBJ1-2|once
TGTGCCATCAGTGAGTCGACCTCGCAGGGCTACACCTTC
CAISESTSQGYTF
>NA|TRBV14|TRBJ2-3|once
TGTGCCAGCAGCCAAGATCGTGACTCCACAGATACGCAGTATTTT
CASSQDRDSTDTQYF
>NA|TRBV18|TRBJ2-3|NA
TGTGCCAGCTCACGACCGGGGTGGTCGGGCACAGATACGCAGTATTTT
CASSRPGWSGTDTQYF